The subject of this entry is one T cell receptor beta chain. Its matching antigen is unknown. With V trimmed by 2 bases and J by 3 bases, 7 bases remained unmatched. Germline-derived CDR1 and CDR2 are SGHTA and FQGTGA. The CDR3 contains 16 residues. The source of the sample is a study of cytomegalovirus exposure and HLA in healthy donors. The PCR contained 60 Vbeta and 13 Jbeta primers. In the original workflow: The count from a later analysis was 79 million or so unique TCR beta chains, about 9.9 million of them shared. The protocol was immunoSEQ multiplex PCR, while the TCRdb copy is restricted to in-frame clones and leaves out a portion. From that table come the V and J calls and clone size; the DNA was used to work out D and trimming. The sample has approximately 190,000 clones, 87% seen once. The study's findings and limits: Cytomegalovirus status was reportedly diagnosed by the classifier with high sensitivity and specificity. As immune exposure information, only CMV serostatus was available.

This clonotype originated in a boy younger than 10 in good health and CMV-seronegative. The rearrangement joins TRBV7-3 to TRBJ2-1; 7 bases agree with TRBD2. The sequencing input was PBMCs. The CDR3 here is CASSLQAGVVYNEQFF. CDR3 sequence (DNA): TGTGCCAGCAGCTTACAGGCGGGGGTTGTCTACAATGAGCAGTTCTTC.